This is a list of T cell receptor beta chains from one sample in a study of blood T cell repertoires in COVID-19. Measured with immunoSEQ multiplex PCR; TCRdb has only the in-frame clones, and not every one. The sample holds some 220,000 clones, around four fifths seen once. Sequencing was carried out using peripheral blood. The receptors come from a woman aged 55-69 years with active or convalescent COVID-19. Each CDR3 is given with its conserved first and last residue. D genes are given only for firm matches. Only some rows state a clone size, as once, few, many or a class for expanded clones.

v_call,clone_size,j_call,d_call,cdr3_nt,cdr3_aa
TRBV7-6,.,TRBJ1-1,TRBD1,TGTGCCAGCAGCTTAGTGGGGGTAACAGGGGGCACTGAAGCTTTCTTT,CASSLVGVTGGTEAFF
TRBV7-9,.,TRBJ2-5,TRBD2,TGTGCCAGCGGCGGGACTACAGATGGCCAGTACTTC,CASGGTTDGQYF
TRBV18,.,TRBJ1-6,.,TGTGCCAGCTCACGAGACAGGACTAATTCACCCCTCCACTTT,CASSRDRTNSPLHF
TRBV6-5,.,TRBJ1-1,TRBD1,TGTGCCAGCACTCGGGACAGGGGCGCTGAAGCTTTCTTT,CASTRDRGAEAFF
TRBV3-1/TRBV3-2,.,TRBJ2-3,.,TGTGCCAGCAGCCAAGACCTAGCGCTTAATACGCAGTATTTT,CASSQDLALNTQYF
TRBV4-1,.,TRBJ2-2,.,TGCGCCAGCAGCCAAGATCTCGGGGAGCTGTTTTTT,CASSQDLGELFF
TRBV29-1,.,TRBJ2-5,TRBD1,TGCAGCGTTCCCGGGACAGCCCAAGAGACCCAGTACTTC,CSVPGTAQETQYF
TRBV4-2,.,TRBJ2-5,.,TGTGCCAGCAGCCAAGATGAAGGGGGTAGGCAAGAGACCCAGTACTTC,CASSQDEGGRQETQYF
TRBV18,few,TRBJ2-7,TRBD2,TGTGCCAGCTCCCCCGGGGAGGGACAGCAGTACTTC,CASSPGEGQQYF
TRBV4-1,.,TRBJ2-1,TRBD2,TGCGCCAGCAGCCCTGGACTAGCGGGAGTTCTTGGTGAGCAGTTCTTC,CASSPGLAGVLGEQFF
TRBV5-6,.,TRBJ2-1,TRBD2,TGTGCCACCTTCGGGACTAGCGGGAGCAATGAGCAGTTCTTC,CATFGTSGSNEQFF
TRBV5-1,.,TRBJ2-6,.,TGCGCCAGCAGGAGGGATACCTCTGGGGCCAACGTCCTGACTTTC,CASRRDTSGANVLTF
TRBV18,.,TRBJ1-1,.,TGTGCCAGCTCTCCTAGTAGTGGGGGCGAAAGGGCTGAAGCTTTCTTT,CASSPSSGGERAEAFF
TRBV4-1,few,TRBJ2-5,TRBD2,TGCGCCAGCAGCATCGGGACTAGCGGGCAAGAGACCCAGTACTTC,CASSIGTSGQETQYF
TRBV6-6,.,TRBJ2-1,TRBD2,TGTGCCAGCAGAGAGGGACTAGCGGGAGGGAATGAGCAGTTCTTC,CASREGLAGGNEQFF
TRBV11-2,.,TRBJ1-6,.,TGTGCCAGCAGCTTACAGGATTATTCACCCCTCCACTTT,CASSLQDYSPLHF
TRBV4-2,.,TRBJ2-1,.,TGTGCCAGCAGCCAAGCGGGAGCTTCCGATGAGCAGTTCTTC,CASSQAGASDEQFF
TRBV11-2,.,TRBJ2-2,.,TGTGCCAGCAGCTTAGATGGGGCCGCCAGCACCGGGGAGCTGTTTTTT,CASSLDGAASTGELFF
TRBV7-6,.,TRBJ1-2,.,TGTGCCAGCAGCTTAGAGCCAGGGAACTATGGCTACACCTTC,CASSLEPGNYGYTF
TRBV19,.,TRBJ2-1,.,TGTGCCAGTAGTCCCCTTGGGGCTTGGGAGCAGTTCTTC,CASSPLGAWEQFF
TRBV11-3,.,TRBJ2-2,.,TGTGCCAGCAGCCTTACAGGGTACACCGGGGAGCTGTTTTTT,CASSLTGYTGELFF
TRBV10-2,.,TRBJ2-3,TRBD2,TGCGCCAGCAGGGATCCCGGCAGCGGGGGTTTAACAGATACGCAGTATTTT,CASRDPGSGGLTDTQYF
TRBV30,.,TRBJ1-2,.,TGTGCCTGGAGTATTAACAGGGACTATGGCTACACCTTC,CAWSINRDYGYTF
TRBV3-1/TRBV3-2,.,TRBJ2-3,TRBD2,TGTGCCAGCAGCCGATCCGGGACTAGCGGGGGCCTAAGCACAGATACGCAGTATTTT,CASSRSGTSGGLSTDTQYF
TRBV15,.,TRBJ2-1,.,TGTGCCACCAGCACTCGACGGGACAATGAGCAGTTCTTC,CATSTRRDNEQFF
TRBV19,.,TRBJ2-2,.,TGTGCCAGTAGTATCGGGGAAGTAGCCGGGGAGCTGTTTTTT,CASSIGEVAGELFF
TRBV9,.,TRBJ2-3,TRBD2,TGTGCCAGCAGCGTAGGGCTAGCGGGAGTAGATACGCAGTATTTT,CASSVGLAGVDTQYF
TRBV6-5,.,TRBJ1-2,.,TGTGCCAGCAGAAGGACAGTTAACTATGGCTACACCTTC,CASRRTVNYGYTF
TRBV5-1,.,TRBJ2-1,TRBD1,TGCGCCAGCAGCAGGGGACAGGGGGCGCACAATGAGCAGTTCTTC,CASSRGQGAHNEQFF
TRBV4-1,.,TRBJ1-1,TRBD1,TGCGCCAGCAGCCATGGACAGGCCCTTGAAGCTTTCTTT,CASSHGQALEAFF
TRBV11-2,.,TRBJ1-1,.,TGTGCCAGCTTTGCCCCAGGGGAAGCTGAAGCTTTCTTT,CASFAPGEAEAFF
TRBV10-3,once,TRBJ2-1,TRBD2,TGTGCCATCAGCCAGCGGGGGGGCGGTGAGCAGTTCTTC,CAISQRGGGEQFF
TRBV7-6,.,TRBJ2-5,.,TGTGCCAGCAGCGCCGGCCAGGTGGTAGAGACCCAGTACTTC,CASSAGQVVETQYF
TRBV3-1/TRBV3-2,.,TRBJ1-1,TRBD1,TGTGCCAGCAGCCCAAATCCAGGGGGATTGAACACTGAAGCTTTCTTT,CASSPNPGGLNTEAFF